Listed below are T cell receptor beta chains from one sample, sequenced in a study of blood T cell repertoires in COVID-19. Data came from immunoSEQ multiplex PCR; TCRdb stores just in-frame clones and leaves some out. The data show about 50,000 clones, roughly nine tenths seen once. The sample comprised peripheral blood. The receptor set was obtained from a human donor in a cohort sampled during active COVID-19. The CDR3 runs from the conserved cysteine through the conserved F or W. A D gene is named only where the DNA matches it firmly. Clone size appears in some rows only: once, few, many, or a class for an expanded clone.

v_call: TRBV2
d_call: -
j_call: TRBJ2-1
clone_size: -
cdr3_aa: CASRAGTYEQFF
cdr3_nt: TGTGCCAGCAGGGCCGGGACATATGAGCAGTTCTTC

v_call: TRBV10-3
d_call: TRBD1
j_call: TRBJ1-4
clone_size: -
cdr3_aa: CAISDPGQGTPWEKLFF
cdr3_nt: TGTGCCATCAGTGACCCGGGACAGGGGACCCCATGGGAAAAACTGTTTTTT

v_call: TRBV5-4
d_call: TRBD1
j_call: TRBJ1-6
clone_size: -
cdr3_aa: CASSRGQGKVSYNSPLHF
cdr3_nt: TGTGCCAGCAGCCGAGGACAGGGGAAGGTCTCCTATAATTCACCCCTCCACTTT

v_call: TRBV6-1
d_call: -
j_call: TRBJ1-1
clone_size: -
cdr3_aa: CASSDSGNTEAFF
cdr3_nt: TGTGCCAGCAGTGATTCGGGGAACACTGAAGCTTTCTTT

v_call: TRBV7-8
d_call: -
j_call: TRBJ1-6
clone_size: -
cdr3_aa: CASSLASAADNSPLHF
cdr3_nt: TGTGCCAGCAGCTTAGCGTCGGCGGCAGATAATTCACCCCTCCACTTT

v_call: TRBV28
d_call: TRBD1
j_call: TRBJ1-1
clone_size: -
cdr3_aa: CASSLTGAANTEAFF
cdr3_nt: TGTGCCAGCAGTTTAACAGGGGCGGCGAACACTGAAGCTTTCTTT

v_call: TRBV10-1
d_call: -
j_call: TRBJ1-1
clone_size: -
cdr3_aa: CASSERTGRGSFGEAFF
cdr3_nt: TGCGCCAGCAGTGAAAGGACTGGACGAGGGAGTTTTGGTGAAGCTTTCTTT

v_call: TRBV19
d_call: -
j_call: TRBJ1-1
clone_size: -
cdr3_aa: CASSIVSGGTEAFF
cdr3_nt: TGTGCCAGTAGTATAGTATCCGGGGGCACTGAAGCTTTCTTT

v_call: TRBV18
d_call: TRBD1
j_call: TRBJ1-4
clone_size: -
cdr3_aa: CASSQPGQGHEKLFF
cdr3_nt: TGTGCCAGCTCACAACCGGGACAGGGCCATGAAAAACTGTTTTTT

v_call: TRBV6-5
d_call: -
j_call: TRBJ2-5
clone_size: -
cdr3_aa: CASSYSPRAETQYF
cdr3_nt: TGTGCCAGCAGTTACTCCCCGAGGGCGGAGACCCAGTACTTC

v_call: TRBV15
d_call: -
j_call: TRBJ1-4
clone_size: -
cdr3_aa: CATSNYLTGNEKLFF
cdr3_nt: TGTGCCACCAGCAACTACCTGACAGGAAATGAAAAACTGTTTTTT

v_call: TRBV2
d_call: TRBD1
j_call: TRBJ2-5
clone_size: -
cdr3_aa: CASSGGQGETQYF
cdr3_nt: TGTGCCAGCAGTGGGGGACAGGGGGAGACCCAGTACTTC

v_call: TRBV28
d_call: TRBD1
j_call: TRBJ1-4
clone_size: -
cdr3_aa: CASSGAGTGSEKLFF
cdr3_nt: TGTGCCAGCAGTGGCGCCGGGACAGGGAGTGAAAAACTGTTTTTT

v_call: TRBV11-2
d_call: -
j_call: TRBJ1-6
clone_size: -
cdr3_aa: CASSLGRAPLHF
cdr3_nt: TGTGCCAGCAGCTTAGGACGGGCACCCCTCCACTTT

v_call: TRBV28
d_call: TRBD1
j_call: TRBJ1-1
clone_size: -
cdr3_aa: CASSSPGGSNTEAFF
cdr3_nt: TGTGCCAGCAGTTCCCCAGGGGGTTCGAACACTGAAGCTTTCTTT

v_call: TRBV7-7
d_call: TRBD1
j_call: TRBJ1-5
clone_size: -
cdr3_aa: CASSRTGGEKSNQPQHF
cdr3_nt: TGTGCTAGCAGCCGGACAGGGGGGGAAAAAAGCAATCAGCCCCAGCATTTT

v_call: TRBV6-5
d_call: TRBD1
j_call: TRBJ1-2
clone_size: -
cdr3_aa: CASIQGQHYGYTF
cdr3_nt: TGTGCCAGCATACAGGGACAGCACTATGGCTACACCTTC

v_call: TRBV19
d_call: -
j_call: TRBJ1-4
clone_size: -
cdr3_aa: CASSIGVRGRANEKLFF
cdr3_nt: TGTGCCAGTAGTATAGGTGTCAGGGGCAGAGCTAATGAAAAACTGTTTTTT

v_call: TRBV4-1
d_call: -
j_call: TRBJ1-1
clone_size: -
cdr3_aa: CASSRGVRGEAFF
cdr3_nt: TGCGCCAGCAGCCGGGGGGTCCGGGGTGAAGCTTTCTTT

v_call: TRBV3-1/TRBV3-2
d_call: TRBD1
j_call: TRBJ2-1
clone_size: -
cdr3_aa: CASSPRDRAYNEQFF
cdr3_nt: TGTGCCAGCAGCCCCCGGGACAGGGCCTACAATGAGCAGTTCTTC

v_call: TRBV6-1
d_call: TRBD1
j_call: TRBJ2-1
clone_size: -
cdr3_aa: CASSEALLDREFF
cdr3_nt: TGTGCCAGCAGTGAAGCGCTTTTGGACAGGGAGTTCTTC

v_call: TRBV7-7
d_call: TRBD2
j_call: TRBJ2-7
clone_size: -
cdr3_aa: CASSPGGGRNEQYF
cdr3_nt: TGTGCTAGCAGCCCCGGGGGGGGGAGGAACGAGCAGTACTTC

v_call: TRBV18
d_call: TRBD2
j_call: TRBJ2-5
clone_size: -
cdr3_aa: CASSPPSGRWETQYF
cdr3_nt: TGTGCCAGCTCACCACCCTCCGGGAGGTGGGAGACCCAGTACTTC

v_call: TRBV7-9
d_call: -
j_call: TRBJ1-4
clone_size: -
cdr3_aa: CASSQTGSFEKLFF
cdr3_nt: TGTGCCAGCAGCCAAACGGGGTCTTTTGAAAAACTGTTTTTT

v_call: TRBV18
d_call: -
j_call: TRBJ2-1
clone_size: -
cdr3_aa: CASSGTLNNEQFF
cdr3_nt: TGTGCCAGTTCCGGGACACTCAACAATGAGCAGTTCTTC

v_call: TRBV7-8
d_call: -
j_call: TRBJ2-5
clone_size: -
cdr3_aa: CASSSQGGETQYF
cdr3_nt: TGTGCCAGCAGCTCGCAGGGAGGAGAGACCCAGTACTTC

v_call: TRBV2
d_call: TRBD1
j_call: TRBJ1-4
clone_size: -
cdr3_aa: CASGTGVEKLFF
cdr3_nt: TGTGCCAGCGGGACAGGGGTCGAAAAACTGTTTTTT

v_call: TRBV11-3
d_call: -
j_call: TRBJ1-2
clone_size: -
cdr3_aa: CASSFSVGYGYTF
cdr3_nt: TGTGCCAGCAGCTTTTCGGTTGGCTATGGCTACACCTTC

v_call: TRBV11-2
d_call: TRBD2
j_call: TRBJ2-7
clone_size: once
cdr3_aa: CASSFKTSGMKLGNEQYF
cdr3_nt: TGTGCCAGCAGCTTCAAGACTAGCGGGATGAAATTGGGCAACGAGCAGTACTTC

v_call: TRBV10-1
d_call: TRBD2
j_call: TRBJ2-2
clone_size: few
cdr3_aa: CASSANGLAGTGELFF
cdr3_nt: TGCGCCAGCAGCGCTAATGGACTAGCGGGCACCGGGGAGCTGTTTTTT

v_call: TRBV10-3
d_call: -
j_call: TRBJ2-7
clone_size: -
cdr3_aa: CAISESGAAISYEQYF
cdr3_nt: TGTGCCATCAGTGAGTCGGGGGCAGCCATCTCCTACGAGCAGTACTTC

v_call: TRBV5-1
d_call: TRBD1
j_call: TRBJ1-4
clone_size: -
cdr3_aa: CASSLVQGGEKLFF
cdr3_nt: TGCGCCAGCAGCTTGGTCCAGGGGGGAGAAAAACTGTTTTTT

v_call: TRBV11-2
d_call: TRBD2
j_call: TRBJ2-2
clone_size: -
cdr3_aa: CASSETSLAAGELFF
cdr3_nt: TGTGCCAGCAGCGAAACCTCTCTAGCGGCCGGGGAGCTGTTTTTT

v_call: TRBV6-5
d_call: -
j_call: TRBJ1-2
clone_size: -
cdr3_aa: CASAGLGQGHGYTF
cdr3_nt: TGTGCCAGCGCTGGGTTAGGCCAGGGGCATGGCTACACCTTC

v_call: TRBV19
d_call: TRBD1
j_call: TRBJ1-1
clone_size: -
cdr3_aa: CASRGSVGGFTEAFF
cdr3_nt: TGTGCCAGTAGGGGTTCGGTAGGGGGCTTCACTGAAGCTTTCTTT

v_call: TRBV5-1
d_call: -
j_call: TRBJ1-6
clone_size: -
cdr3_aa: CASSLGQAALGSPLHF
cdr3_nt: TGCGCCAGCAGCTTGGGACAGGCGGCCTTGGGTTCACCCCTCCACTTT

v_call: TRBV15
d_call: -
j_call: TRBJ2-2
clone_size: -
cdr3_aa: CATSALTNTGELFF
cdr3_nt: TGTGCCACCAGCGCACTAACCAACACCGGGGAGCTGTTTTTT

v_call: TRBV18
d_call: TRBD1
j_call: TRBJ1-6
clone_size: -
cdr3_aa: CASSPGTDNSPLHF
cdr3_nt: TGTGCCAGCTCACCCGGGACAGATAATTCACCCCTCCACTTT

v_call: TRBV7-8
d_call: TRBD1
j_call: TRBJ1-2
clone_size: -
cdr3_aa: CASSSTGGRSYGYTF
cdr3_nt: TGTGCCAGCAGTTCAACAGGGGGTCGGAGCTATGGCTACACCTTC

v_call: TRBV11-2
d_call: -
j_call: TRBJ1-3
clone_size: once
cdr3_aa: CAGRGGASSGNTIYF
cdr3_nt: TGTGCCGGACGGGGAGGGGCGAGCTCTGGAAACACCATATATTTT

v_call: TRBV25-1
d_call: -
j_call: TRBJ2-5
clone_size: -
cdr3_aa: CASSELLGGGTQYF
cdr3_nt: TGTGCCAGCAGTGAATTGTTGGGGGGTGGGACCCAGTACTTC

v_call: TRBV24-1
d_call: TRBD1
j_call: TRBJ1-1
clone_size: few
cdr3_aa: CATRKGRGLANTEAFF
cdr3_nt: TGTGCCACCAGGAAGGGAAGGGGGCTTGCGAACACTGAAGCTTTCTTT

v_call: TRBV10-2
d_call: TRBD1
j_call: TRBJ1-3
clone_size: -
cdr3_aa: CASSESDRGSPGNTIYF
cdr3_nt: TGCGCCAGCAGTGAGTCCGACAGGGGGAGTCCTGGAAACACCATATATTTT

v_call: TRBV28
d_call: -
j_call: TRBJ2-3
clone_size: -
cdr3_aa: CASSSRQVGFVTQYF
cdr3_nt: TGTGCCAGCAGCTCGAGACAGGTGGGTTTTGTTACGCAGTATTTT

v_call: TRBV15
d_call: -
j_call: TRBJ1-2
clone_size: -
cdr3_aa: CATSGGAGRYGYTF
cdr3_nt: TGTGCCACCAGCGGCGGGGCAGGGAGATATGGCTACACCTTC

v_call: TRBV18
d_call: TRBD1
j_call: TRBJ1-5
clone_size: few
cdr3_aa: CASSQTGTGSQPQHF
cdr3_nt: TGTGCCAGCTCACAAACCGGGACAGGCAGTCAGCCCCAGCATTTT